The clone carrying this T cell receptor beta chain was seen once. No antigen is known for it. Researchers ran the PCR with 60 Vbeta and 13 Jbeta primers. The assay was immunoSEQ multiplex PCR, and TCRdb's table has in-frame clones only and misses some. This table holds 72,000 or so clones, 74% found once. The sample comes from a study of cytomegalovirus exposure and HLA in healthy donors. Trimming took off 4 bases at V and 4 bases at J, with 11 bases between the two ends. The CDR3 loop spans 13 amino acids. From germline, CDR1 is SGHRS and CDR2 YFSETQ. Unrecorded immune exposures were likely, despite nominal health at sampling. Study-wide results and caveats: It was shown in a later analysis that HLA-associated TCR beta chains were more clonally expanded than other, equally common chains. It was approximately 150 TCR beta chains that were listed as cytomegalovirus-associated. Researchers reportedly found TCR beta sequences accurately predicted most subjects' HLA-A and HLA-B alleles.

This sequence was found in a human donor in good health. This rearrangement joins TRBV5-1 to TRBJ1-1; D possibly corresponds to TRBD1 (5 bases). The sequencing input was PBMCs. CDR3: CASSPLGPTEAFF. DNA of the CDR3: TGCGCCAGCAGCCCGCTGGGGCCCACTGAAGCTTTCTTT.